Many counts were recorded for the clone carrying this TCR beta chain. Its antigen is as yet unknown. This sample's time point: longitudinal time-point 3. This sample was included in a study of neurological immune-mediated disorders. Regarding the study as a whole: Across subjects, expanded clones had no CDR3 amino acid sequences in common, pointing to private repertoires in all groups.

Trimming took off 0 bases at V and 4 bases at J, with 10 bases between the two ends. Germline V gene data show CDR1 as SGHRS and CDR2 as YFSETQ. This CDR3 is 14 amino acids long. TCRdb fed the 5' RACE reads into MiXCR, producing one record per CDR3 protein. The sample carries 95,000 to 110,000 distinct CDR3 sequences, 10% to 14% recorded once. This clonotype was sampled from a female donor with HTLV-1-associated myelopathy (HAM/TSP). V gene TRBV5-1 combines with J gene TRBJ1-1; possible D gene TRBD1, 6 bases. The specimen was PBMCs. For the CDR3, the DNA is TGCGCCAGCAGCTTGGGGCAGGGGTTCACTGAAGCTTTCTTT. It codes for CASSLGQGFTEAFF. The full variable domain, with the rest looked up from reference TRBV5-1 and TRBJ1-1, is KAGVTQTPRYLIKTRGQQVTLSCSPISGHRSVSWYQQTPGQGLQFLFEYFSETQRNKGNFPGRFSGRQFSNSRSEMNVSTLELGDSALYLCASSLGQGFTEAFFGQGTRLTVV.